The sequence of this TCR gamma chain was determined in a study of gamma-delta T cells after stem cell transplantation. Germline V gene lookup returns CDR1 GITISATS and CDR2 ISYDGTV (reference sequence). V lost 0 bases and J lost 6; bases outside the gene matches: 2. This CDR3 contains 16 residues. The sample holds a few counts of this clone. TCRdb re-called the RT-PCR reads via CATT. In the table there are approximately 160 gamma-chain clones, approximately 12% of which are singletons. This chain joins TRGV9 and TRGJP. The sequenced material came from gamma-delta T cells. The sequence came from a human donor. It is not recorded whose cells these are; they may come from a transplant donor. This chain's CDR3 is CALWEVPELGKKIKVF. DNA of the CDR3: TGTGCCTTGTGGGAGGTGCCAGAGTTGGGCAAAAAAATCAAGGTATTT.